This TCR beta chain originates from a study of neurological immune-mediated disorders. Concerning this clonotype itself: The antigen is undetermined.

For sorted libraries, the input was approximately 1 million CD4+ or CD8+ T cells. Study-level results: TCR clonal expansion peaked in HTLV-1-associated myelopathy patients and was lowest in multiple sclerosis patients.

V lost 6 bases to trimming and J lost 3 bases, with 15 bases between them. The V gene's germline CDR1 is MNHNS and CDR2 SASEGT. The CDR3 spans 15 residues. The team produced cDNA through 5'RACE using 10-nucleotide random UMIs. TCRdb ran MiXCR on the 5' RACE reads and lists one entry per CDR3 protein. The sample has some 35,000 distinct CDR3 sequences, around 10% seen once. The sample comprised CD4+ T cells from blood. The chain recombines TRBV6-1 with TRBJ2-1, with D hard to call. The receptor comes from a woman aged 30 to 39 with HTLV-1-associated myelopathy (HAM/TSP). The DNA for the CDR3 is TGTGCCAGCAGGAAAGACATTGGGTTCTACAATGAGCAGTTCTTC. Protein product: CASRKDIGFYNEQFF.